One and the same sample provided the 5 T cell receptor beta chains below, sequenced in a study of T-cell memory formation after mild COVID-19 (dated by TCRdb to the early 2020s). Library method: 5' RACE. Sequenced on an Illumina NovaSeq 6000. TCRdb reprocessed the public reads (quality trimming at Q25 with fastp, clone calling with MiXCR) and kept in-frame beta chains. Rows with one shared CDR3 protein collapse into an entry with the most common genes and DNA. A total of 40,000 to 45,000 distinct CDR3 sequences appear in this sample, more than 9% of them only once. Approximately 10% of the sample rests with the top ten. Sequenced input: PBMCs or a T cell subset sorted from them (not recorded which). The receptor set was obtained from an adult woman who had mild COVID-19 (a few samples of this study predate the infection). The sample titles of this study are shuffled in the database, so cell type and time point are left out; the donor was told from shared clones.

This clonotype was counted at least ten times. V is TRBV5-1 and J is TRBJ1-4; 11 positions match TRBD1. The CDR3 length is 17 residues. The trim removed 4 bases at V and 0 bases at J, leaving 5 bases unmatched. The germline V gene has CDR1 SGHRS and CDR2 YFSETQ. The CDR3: CASSHGQGAPTNEKLFF. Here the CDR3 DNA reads TGCGCCAGCAGCCACGGACAGGGGGCTCCAACTAATGAAAAACTGTTTTTT.

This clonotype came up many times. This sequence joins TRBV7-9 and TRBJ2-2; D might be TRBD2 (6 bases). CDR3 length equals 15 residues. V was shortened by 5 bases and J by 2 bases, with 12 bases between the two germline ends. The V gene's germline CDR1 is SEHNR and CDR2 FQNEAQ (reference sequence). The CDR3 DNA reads TGTGCCAGCAGCAACCCTAGCGCTAACACCGGGGAGCTGTTTTTT. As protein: CASSNPSANTGELFF.

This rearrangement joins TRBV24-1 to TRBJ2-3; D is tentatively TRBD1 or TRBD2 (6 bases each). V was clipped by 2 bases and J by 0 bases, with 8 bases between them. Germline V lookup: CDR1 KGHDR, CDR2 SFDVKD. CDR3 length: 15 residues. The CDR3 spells CATSDYGGSTDTQYF. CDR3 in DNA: TGTGCCACCAGTGATTACGGGGGCAGCACAGATACGCAGTATTTT.

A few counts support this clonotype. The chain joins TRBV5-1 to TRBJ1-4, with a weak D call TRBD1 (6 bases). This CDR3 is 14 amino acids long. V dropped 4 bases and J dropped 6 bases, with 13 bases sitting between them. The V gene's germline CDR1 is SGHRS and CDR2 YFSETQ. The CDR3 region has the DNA TGCGCCAGCAGCCTCAGGGGATTGGATGAAAAACTGTTTTTT. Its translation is CASSLRGLDEKLFF.

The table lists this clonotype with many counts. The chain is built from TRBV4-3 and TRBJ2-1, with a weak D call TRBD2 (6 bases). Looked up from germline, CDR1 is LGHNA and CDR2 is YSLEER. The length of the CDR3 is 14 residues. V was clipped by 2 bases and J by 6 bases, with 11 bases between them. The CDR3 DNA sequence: TGCGCCAGCAGCCAAATCGGGAGCGGCAATGAGCAGTTCTTC. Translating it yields CASSQIGSGNEQFF.